These 22 T cell receptor beta chains were sequenced from one sample in a study of shared clonotypes between healthy human individuals. TCRdb keeps only in-frame clones here, not all; method: immunoSEQ multiplex PCR. The sample contains some 900,000 clones, roughly 72% of which appear only once. The sample was memory CD4+ T cells sorted from blood. Subset reported: CD45RA-negative fraction. These receptor sequences come from a man between 18 and 35 years old in good health.

The chain recombines TRBV5-1 with TRBJ2-5, with a possible D match to TRBD2 (6 bases). CDR3 length: 15 amino acids. The germline CDR1 and CDR2 sequences are SGHRS and YFSETQ. Trimming removed 1 base from V and 5 bases from J, with 15 bases in between. In nucleotides, the CDR3 is TGCGCCAGCAGCTTGTATACAGGAGGAGGGGAGACCCAGTACTTC. It encodes CASSLYTGGGETQYF.

This clone appeared many times. The V call is TRBV6-6, the J call TRBJ1-3; 7 positions match TRBD1. The CDR3 length is 15 residues. J was trimmed by 0 bases and V by 5 bases; bases with no gene match: 4. Germline values: CDR1 MNHNY, CDR2 SVGAGI (reference sequence). The CDR3 sequence: CASSETGSSGNTIYF. The CDR3 coding sequence is TGTGCCAGCAGTGAGACAGGGTCCTCTGGAAACACCATATATTTT.

The chain couples TRBV19 to TRBJ1-1; possibly TRBD1 for D (6 bases). The CDR3 length is 13 residues. Germline V gives CDR1 LNHDA, CDR2 SQIVND (reference sequence). V was clipped by 6 bases and J by 0 bases, with 8 bases between them. The CDR3 nucleotides are TGTGCCAGTAGCGGGGACATGAACACTGAAGCTTTCTTT. This sequence encodes CASSGDMNTEAFF.

The chain recombines TRBV5-1 with TRBJ2-7; TRBD1 matches 8 bases. CDR1 is SGHRS, CDR2 YFSETQ, per germline. Unmatched junction bases numbered 8, after V lost 3 bases and J lost 3 bases. CDR3 length: 15 residues. The CDR3 reads CASSWTQGAGYEQYF. The CDR3 DNA sequence: TGCGCCAGCAGCTGGACCCAGGGGGCGGGCTACGAGCAGTACTTC. Using reference TRBV5-1 and TRBJ2-7 for the parts outside the CDR3, the full variable domain is KAGVTQTPRYLIKTRGQQVTLSCSPISGHRSVSWYQQTPGQGLQFLFEYFSETQRNKGNFPGRFSGRQFSNSRSEMNVSTLELGDSALYLCASSWTQGAGYEQYFGPGTRLTVT.

This clone has a handful of counts. The chain links TRBV5-4 to TRBJ2-1; TRBD2 matches 15 bases. This CDR3 region has 16 residues. Germline assignment: CDR1 SGHNT and CDR2 YYREEE (reference sequence). V gave up 3 bases and J gave up 9 bases; unmatched junction bases: 7. This CDR3 is CASSSGLAGGAAEQFF. The CDR3 coding sequence is TGTGCCAGCAGCTCGGGACTAGCGGGAGGAGCTGCTGAGCAGTTCTTC.

This clone was counted only a few times. The rearrangement joins TRBV11-3 to TRBJ2-3; D possibly corresponds to TRBD2 (6 bases). Germline loops: CDR1 SGHNT, CDR2 YENEEA. The CDR3 runs to 15 residues. V lost 1 base and J lost 5, with 13 bases in between. CDR3 region: CASSLGAAGKDTQYF. The CDR3 DNA is TGTGCCAGCAGCTTAGGCGCGGCGGGAAAAGATACGCAGTATTTT.

The J gene is TRBJ2-1, the V gene TRBV7-2, with D unclear. Germline V gives CDR1 SGHTA, CDR2 FQGNSA. CDR3 size: 14 residues. Trimming pared 8 bases from V and 0 bases from J, leaving 11 bases between. CDR3 in amino acids: CASQDASSYNEQFF. Here the CDR3 DNA reads TGTGCCAGCCAAGACGCGAGCTCCTACAATGAGCAGTTCTTC.

Of note for this clone: Other DNA sequences in this sample translate to the same CDR3. J is TRBJ2-5 and V is TRBV18; 7 bases fit TRBD1. CDR1 and CDR2 from the germline V gene are KGHSH and LQKENI. The CDR3 spans 14 residues. Trimming removed 3 bases from V and 1 base from J; junction bases left unmatched: 2. CDR3 sequence (DNA): TGTGCCAGCTCACCCAGGACAGGCCAAGAGACCCAGTACTTC. Protein: CASSPRTGQETQYF.

The chain is built from TRBV2 and TRBJ1-1; TRBD1 agrees at 8 bases. Per germline, CDR1 SNHLY and CDR2 FYNNEI. The CDR3 runs 13 residues. The ends lost 6 bases at V and 3 bases at J; junction bases unmatched: 3. The CDR3 DNA is TGTGCCAGCAGCCCGGACAGGGACACTGAAGCTTTCTTT. Translation: CASSPDRDTEAFF.

V is TRBV11-2 and J is TRBJ2-1, with TRBD2 identical over 13 bases. V shed 3 bases, J shed 5 bases, and the junction held 4 bases outside the gene matches. In germline, CDR1 is SGHAT, CDR2 FQNNGV. The CDR3 contains 16 residues. CDR3 sequence reads: CASSFSGLAGDNEQFF. Written as DNA, the CDR3 is TGTGCCAGCAGCTTCTCCGGACTAGCGGGAGACAATGAGCAGTTCTTC.

This sequence joins TRBV5-1 and TRBJ2-5; D not certain. The CDR3 extends over 16 amino acids. Trimming stripped 2 bases from V and 5 bases from J, with 19 bases between. In germline, CDR1 is SGHRS, CDR2 YFSETQ. CDR3 sequence reads: CASSLTDIRFGETQYF. DNA for the CDR3: TGCGCCAGCAGCTTAACAGACATACGGTTTGGGGAGACCCAGTACTTC.

The J gene is TRBJ2-7, the V gene TRBV7-2; D possibly corresponds to TRBD2 (6 bases). V was trimmed by 1 base and J by 5 bases, leaving 12 bases between them. CDR1 SGHTA and CDR2 FQGNSA come from the germline V gene. The CDR3 has 14 residues. Here the CDR3 DNA reads TGTGCCAGCAGCTTAGGGGTTCGCGGGAACGAGCAGTACTTC. Its translation is CASSLGVRGNEQYF.

This clone has just a few counts. The gene calls are TRBV4-2 and TRBJ2-7; perhaps TRBD1 as D (6 bases). V was trimmed by 3 bases and J by 1 base, leaving 10 bases between them. This CDR3 contains 14 residues. The V gene's germline CDR1 is LGHNA and CDR2 YNFKEQ. Here the CDR3 reads CASSQLGQSYEQYF. The CDR3 bases are TGTGCCAGCAGCCAGTTAGGACAGTCCTACGAGCAGTACTTC.

This chain connects TRBV7-8 to TRBJ2-5; D possibly corresponds to TRBD1 (5 bases). The V and J ends lost 4 bases and 0 bases respectively, with 9 bases between them. The germline CDR1 and CDR2 sequences are SGHVS and FQNEAQ. The CDR3 is 14 amino acids. The CDR3 loop is CASSSGLYQETQYF. In nucleotides, the CDR3 is TGTGCCAGCAGCTCAGGGTTGTACCAAGAGACCCAGTACTTC.

The chain links TRBV27 to TRBJ1-2; D perhaps matches TRBD1 (5 bases). Germline lookup yields CDR1 MNHEY and CDR2 SMNVEV (reference sequence). V was shortened by 7 bases and J by 6 bases, with 21 bases between the two germline ends. This CDR3 is built from 15 residues. In nucleotides, the CDR3 is TGTGCCAGCACCCCAAGTGGGACCCTGCGGAATGGCTACACCTTC. It specifies CASTPSGTLRNGYTF.

This clone appeared a few times. The rearrangement links TRBV28 to TRBJ1-1; possibly TRBD1 for D (6 bases). CDR3 length: 15 amino acids. Trimming pared 3 bases from V and 1 base from J, leaving 12 bases between. The germline gives CDR1 MDHEN, CDR2 SYDVKM. This CDR3 is CASSFGGLKNTEAFF. The CDR3 DNA follows: TGTGCCAGCAGTTTTGGGGGCTTAAAGAACACTGAAGCTTTCTTT.

Turning to this clone: The junction and the germline gene differ at one end; a read error may be behind it. CDR3 sequence reads: CASTPNGGQAGELFF. The CDR3 DNA sequence: TGTGCTAGCACCCCGAACGGGGGGCAGGCCGGGGAGCTGTTTTTT. J is TRBJ2-2 and V is TRBV7-7, with D possibly matching TRBD2 (7 bases). This CDR3 has 15 residues. CDR1 and CDR2 from the germline V gene are SSHAT and FNYEAQ (reference sequence).

This rearrangement joins TRBV6-6 to TRBJ2-7, with 9 bases identical to TRBD1. Germline V gene lookup returns CDR1 MNHNY and CDR2 SVGAGI (reference sequence). V was clipped by 5 bases and J by 4 bases; unmatched bases: 6. This CDR3 has 14 amino acids. The CDR3 reads CASSTTGGGYEQYF. CDR3 DNA sequence: TGTGCCAGCAGTACGACAGGGGGAGGATACGAGCAGTACTTC.

The V and J genes are TRBV5-6 and TRBJ2-5; the match to TRBD2 covers 13 bases. The V gene end was trimmed by 4 bases and the J gene end by 5 bases; junction bases not matched to a gene: 17. The CDR3 has 19 residues. Germline lookup yields CDR1 SGHDT and CDR2 YYEEEE. The CDR3 bases are TGTGCCAGCAGCCCATTAGGACTAGCGGGAGCGGCAGTGCGGGAGACCCAGTACTTC. Translated: CASSPLGLAGAAVRETQYF.

The rearrangement joins TRBV5-1 to TRBJ2-7; TRBD1 matches at 8 bases. The germline CDR1 and CDR2 sequences are SGHRS and YFSETQ. V dropped 4 bases and J dropped 5; count of bases not matched to a gene: 8. The CDR3 sequence is 14 residues long. DNA of the CDR3: TGCGCCAGCAGCGACAACAGGGGGGCAAACGAGCAGTACTTC. Amino acids: CASSDNRGANEQYF.

The rearrangement links TRBV7-9 to TRBJ2-1, with 12 bases lining up with TRBD2. Germline V gives CDR1 SEHNR, CDR2 FQNEAQ (reference sequence). V lost 5 bases to trimming and J lost 4 bases; unmatched junction nucleotides: 3. The CDR3 is 15 residues long. This CDR3 reads CASSPGLAGYNEQFF. CDR3 coding DNA: TGTGCCAGCAGCCCCGGACTAGCGGGGTACAATGAGCAGTTCTTC.

This clone was recorded a few times. This chain uses TRBV5-5 with TRBJ1-2; 9 nucleotides agree with TRBD1. There are 14 residues in the CDR3. The germline CDR1 and CDR2 sequences are SGHKS and YYEKEE (reference sequence). V lost 2 bases and J lost 6; bases outside the gene matches: 5. This CDR3 reads CASSFGTGIDGYTF. The CDR3 DNA reads as TGTGCCAGCAGCTTTGGGACAGGGATCGATGGCTACACCTTC.